This T cell receptor beta chain emerged from a study of T cell repertoires in cytomegalovirus infection. Across the whole study: Indications came from public TCR beta signatures; they pointed to CMV infection and to a matching HLA type. Study-wide results and limits: Clonotype analysis showed dominance of the ex vivo response by HLA-C-restricted CMV-specific TCR beta clonotypes.

This clonotype was seen at least ten times. Its matching antigen is unknown. TCRdb used MiXCR to reprocess the reads, holding one entry per CDR3 protein. This sample carries about 770,000 distinct CDR3 sequences, 25% to 35% of them seen once, and the ten largest clones take less than 15%. The V gene's germline CDR1 is SGHVS and CDR2 FQNEAQ. V was pared by 5 bases and J by 3 bases, with 10 bases of the junction left unmatched. This CDR3 contains 16 residues. This TCR came from a human donor in good health (CMV status not recorded). Some clones in this sample may be carry-over from other donors' samples. The material sequenced was cultured CD8+ T cells from PBMCs, taken from culture after CMV antigen stimulation. The chain carries TRBV7-8 and TRBJ2-1; 7 nucleotides agree with TRBD2. CDR3 DNA sequence: TGTGCCAGCAGCCCCAGCGGGGTAGGGTACTACAATGAGCAGTTCTTC. It is translated as CASSPSGVGYYNEQFF.